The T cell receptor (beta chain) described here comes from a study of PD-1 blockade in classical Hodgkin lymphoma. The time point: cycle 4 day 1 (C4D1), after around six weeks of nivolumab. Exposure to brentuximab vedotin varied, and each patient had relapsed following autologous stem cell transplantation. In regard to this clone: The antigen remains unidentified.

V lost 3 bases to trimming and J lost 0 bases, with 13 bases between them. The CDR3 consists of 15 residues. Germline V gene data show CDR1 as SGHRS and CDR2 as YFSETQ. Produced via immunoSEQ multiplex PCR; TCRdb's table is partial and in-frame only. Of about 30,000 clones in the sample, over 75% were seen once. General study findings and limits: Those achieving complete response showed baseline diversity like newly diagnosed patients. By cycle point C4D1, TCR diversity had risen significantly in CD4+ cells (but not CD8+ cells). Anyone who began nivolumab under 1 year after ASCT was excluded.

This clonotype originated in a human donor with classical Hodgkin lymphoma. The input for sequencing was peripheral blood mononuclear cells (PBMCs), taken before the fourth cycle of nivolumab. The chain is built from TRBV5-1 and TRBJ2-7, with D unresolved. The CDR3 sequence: CASSSNLAVSYEQYF. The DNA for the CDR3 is TGCGCCAGCAGCTCAAACCTTGCAGTCTCCTACGAGCAGTACTTC. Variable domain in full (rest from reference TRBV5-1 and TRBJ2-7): KAGVTQTPRYLIKTRGQQVTLSCSPISGHRSVSWYQQTPGQGLQFLFEYFSETQRNKGNFPGRFSGRQFSNSRSEMNVSTLELGDSALYLCASSSNLAVSYEQYFGPGTRLTVT.